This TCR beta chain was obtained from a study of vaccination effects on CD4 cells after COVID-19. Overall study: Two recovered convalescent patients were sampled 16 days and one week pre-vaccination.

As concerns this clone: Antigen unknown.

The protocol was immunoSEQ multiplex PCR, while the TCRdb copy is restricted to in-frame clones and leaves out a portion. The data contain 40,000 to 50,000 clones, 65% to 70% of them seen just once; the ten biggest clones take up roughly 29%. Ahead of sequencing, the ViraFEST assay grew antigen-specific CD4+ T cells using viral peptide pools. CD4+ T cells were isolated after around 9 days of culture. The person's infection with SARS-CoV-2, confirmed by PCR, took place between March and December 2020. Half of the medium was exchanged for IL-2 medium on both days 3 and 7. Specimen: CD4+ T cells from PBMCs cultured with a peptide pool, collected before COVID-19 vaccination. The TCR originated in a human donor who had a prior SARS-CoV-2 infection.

The CDR3 sequence: CASSSETSGSSYNEQFF. The DNA for the CDR3 is TGTGCCAGCAGCTCAGAAACTAGCGGAAGCTCCTACAATGAGCAGTTCTTC. The chain is built from TRBV11-3 and TRBJ2-1; TRBD2 matches 8 bases. V was clipped by 4 bases and J by 0 bases; unmatched bases: 8. The CDR3 runs 17 residues. The V gene's germline CDR1 is SGHNT and CDR2 YENEEA. The whole variable domain, remainder taken from reference TRBV11-3 and TRBJ2-1, is EAGVVQSPRYKIIEKKQPVAFWCNPISGHNTLYWYLQNLGQGPELLIRYENEEAVDDSQLPKDRFSAERLKGVDSTLKIQPAELGDSAVYLCASSSETSGSSYNEQFFGPGTRLTVL.